This paragraph covers one T cell receptor beta chain sequence. Its antigen is unknown. These data belong to a study of CD8 T cells in Susac syndrome. General study points: A relatively small number of individuals underwent TCR sequencing and HLA analysis.

Controls were healthy donors chosen to match patients in age and sex. The CDR3 extends over 13 amino acids. The V end was cut by 3 bases, the J end by 4 bases, with 12 bases between. Germline CDR1 DFQATT, CDR2 SNEGSKA (reference sequence). Random hexamers served to reverse transcribe about 0.5 to 1 ug RNA. The TCR beta CDR3 was amplified by immunoSEQ multiplex PCR across 54 Vbeta, 13 Jbeta. TCRdb itself ran the immunoSEQ multiplex PCR reads through MiXCR, one entry per CDR3 protein. Of under 200,000 distinct CDR3 sequences in the sample, roughly 95% were seen once. The chain carries TRBV20-1 and TRBJ2-5; D assignment may be TRBD1 or TRBD2 (5 bases each). Sequencing was done on a sample of CD4+ T cells from PBMCs. This TCR was sampled from a human donor in good health. CDR3 region: CSASPNGGETQYF. CDR3 sequence (DNA): TGCAGTGCTAGCCCAAATGGGGGAGAGACCCAGTACTTC.